A single sample gave rise to the 22 T cell receptor beta chains below, sequenced in a study of cytomegalovirus exposure and HLA in healthy donors. Use of 60 Vbeta and 13 Jbeta primers characterized the PCR. Assay used: immunoSEQ multiplex PCR; TCRdb lists only in-frame clones, some missing. The table shows fewer than 100,000 clones, with about 83% occurring only once. The sequenced material came from PBMCs. Every receptor here comes from a man in his fifties or sixties in good health and CMV-seropositive.

Points on this clone: Distinct nucleotide sequences in the sample also encode this CDR3. The J gene is TRBJ1-2, the V gene TRBV5-1, with D hard to call. This CDR3 has 12 amino acids. CDR1 is SGHRS and CDR2 is YFSETQ in the germline V gene. V shed 0 bases and J shed 5 bases, with 5 bases lying between them. For the CDR3, the DNA is TGCGCCAGCAGCTTGGGGCGGTATGGCTACACCTTC. This codes for CASSLGRYGYTF.

The V call is TRBV6-4, the J call TRBJ2-2; 12 bases are shared with TRBD2. The junction had 10 bases not matched to a gene; V was cut back by 4 bases and J by 1 base. The V gene's germline CDR1 is MRHNA and CDR2 SNTAGT. The CDR3 is made up of 19 amino acids. The CDR3 nucleotides read TGTGCCAGCAGTGTCGTGACTAGCGGGGGCCCTGAGAACACCGGGGAGCTGTTTTTT. Residues: CASSVVTSGGPENTGELFF.

The chain uses TRBV28 and TRBJ2-7; 8 bases fit TRBD1. In germline, CDR1 is MDHEN, CDR2 SYDVKM. The CDR3 spans 19 residues. With V trimmed by 2 bases and J by 7 bases, 22 bases remained unmatched. CDR3 DNA sequence: TGTGCCAGCAGTTTAGGTATCCCAAGGGGGCAGGGGGCTTTGGGAGAGCAGTACTTC. It specifies CASSLGIPRGQGALGEQYF.

The V call is TRBV7-2, the J call TRBJ1-2; the match to TRBD1 covers 12 bases. CDR3 length equals 18 residues. Germline CDR1 reads SGHTA; CDR2 reads FQGNSA. The V segment lost 1 base and the J segment 4 bases; nucleotides outside the gene matches: 10. CDR3 nucleotide sequence: TGTGCCAGCAGCTTAGGAAGGGGACAGGGGGCGTTGGGCTATGGCTACACCTTC. Translated, it gives CASSLGRGQGALGYGYTF.

A few counts support this clone. J is TRBJ2-7 and V is TRBV6-5; TRBD2 matches at 8 bases. V was pared by 2 bases and J by 2 bases, with 8 bases of the junction left unmatched. This CDR3 comprises 16 residues. Germline CDR1 and CDR2: MNHEY and SVGAGI. The CDR3 is CASSYRARGDTYEQYF. The CDR3 DNA follows: TGTGCCAGCAGTTACCGTGCGCGGGGGGACACCTACGAGCAGTACTTC.

Here the CDR3 DNA reads TGTGCCTGGTCAGGGGCCGAGCAGTACTTC. It translates to CAWSGAEQYF. V gene TRBV30 combines with J gene TRBJ2-7, with D tentatively TRBD1 (6 bases). V lost 5 bases and J lost 6, with 8 bases in between. Per germline, CDR1 GTSNPN and CDR2 SVGIG (reference sequence). The CDR3 sequence is 10 residues long.

The chain's CDR3 is CASTLNGRGGADTQYF. In DNA, the CDR3 is TGTGCCAGCACTCTGAACGGACGGGGGGGCGCAGATACGCAGTATTTT. The rearrangement uses TRBV5-4 and TRBJ2-3; TRBD2 matches at 8 bases. The CDR3 contains 16 residues. From germline, CDR1 is SGHNT and CDR2 YYREEE (reference sequence). Losses at the gene ends were 6 bases for V and 4 bases for J; bases not matched to a gene: 13.

This clone occurred a few times. The chain recombines TRBV18 with TRBJ1-1; no firm D call. Germline CDR1 KGHSH, CDR2 LQKENI. The CDR3 extends over 14 amino acids. Trimming shortened V by 4 bases and J by 8 bases, and 17 bases separated the two germline ends. The CDR3 reads CASSRLTSDAEAFF. The CDR3 DNA sequence: TGTGCCAGCTCACGCCTGACATCTGATGCAGAAGCTTTCTTT.

V and J are TRBV7-2 and TRBJ2-2; 7 bases match TRBD1. Per the germline V gene, CDR1 is SGHTA and CDR2 is FQGNSA. There are 17 residues in the CDR3. Trimming at V came to 3 bases and at J to 0 bases, leaving 7 bases not matched to a gene. The CDR3 DNA is TGTGCCAGCAGCTTCCGATGGGACAGTCCGAACACCGGGGAGCTGTTTTTT. Translating it yields CASSFRWDSPNTGELFF.

This clone was observed a handful of times. The V gene is TRBV30, the J gene TRBJ2-4, with D maybe TRBD2 (7 bases). Germline V gene data show CDR1 as GTSNPN and CDR2 as SVGIG (reference sequence). The CDR3 length is 15 residues. The V end lost 5 bases, the J end lost 0 bases, and 14 bases lay between the germline ends. This CDR3 is CAWGPGGLAKNIQYF. As DNA, the CDR3 is TGTGCCTGGGGTCCGGGGGGCCTAGCCAAAAACATTCAGTACTTC. Filled out from reference TRBV30 and TRBJ2-4, the complete variable domain reads SQTIHQWPATLVQPVGSPLSLECTVEGTSNPNLYWYRQAAGRGLQLLFYSVGIGQISSEVPQNLSASRPQDRQFILSSKKLLLSDSGFYLCAWGPGGLAKNIQYFGAGTRLSVL.

The chain is built from TRBV30 and TRBJ2-7, with D possibly being TRBD2 (5 bases). There are 18 residues in the CDR3. CDR1 GTSNPN and CDR2 SVGIG come from the germline V gene (reference sequence). V gave up 1 base and J gave up 5 bases, with 27 bases separating them. CDR3 coding DNA: TGTGCCTGGAGTGGACTAACTCCGGGCCTCCAGCTGGACGACGAGCAGTACTTC. Its protein product is CAWSGLTPGLQLDDEQYF.

The chain has TRBV14 and TRBJ2-1; D is uncertain. Germline lookup yields CDR1 SGHDN and CDR2 FVKESK. Between the trimmed V and J ends, which lost 3 bases and 4 bases, there was a span of 4 bases. There are 12 residues in the CDR3. CDR3 nucleotides: TGTGCCAGCAGCCACTCGTACAATGAGCAGTTCTTC. The encoded protein is CASSHSYNEQFF.

The CDR3 DNA reads as TGTGCCAGCAGAGACTTCGAGCAGTACTTC. Amino acid sequence: CASRDFEQYF. The V gene is TRBV25-1, the J gene TRBJ2-7, with D unresolved. V lost 6 bases and J 6 bases, leaving 6 bases between the germline ends. CDR1 is MGHDK, CDR2 SYGVNS, per germline. The CDR3 contains 10 residues.

This clone appeared a few times. V is TRBV5-6 and J is TRBJ1-5; D might be TRBD1 (5 bases). This CDR3 has 12 amino acids. Germline V CDR1 and CDR2: SGHDT, YYEEEE. The ends were cut back, 4 bases at V and 7 bases at J, with 9 bases in the middle. CDR3: CASSRGEQPQHF. The DNA of the CDR3 is TGTGCCAGCAGCAGGGGTGAACAGCCCCAGCATTTT.

Worth noting for this clone: The junction departs from the called germline gene at one end, perhaps through a read error. CDR3 in DNA: TGTTCCAGCAACGATCAGGGCGGGGAGCTGTTTTTT. It translates to CSSNDQGGELFF. The rearrangement joins TRBV7-9 to TRBJ2-2; the D gene is possibly TRBD1 (5 bases). The germline V gene encodes CDR1 SEHNR and CDR2 FQNEAQ (reference sequence). This CDR3 is built from 12 residues.

The chain employs TRBV5-1 and TRBJ2-1; D not certain. V gave up 7 bases and J gave up 9 bases, with 14 bases separating them. The V gene's germline CDR1 is SGHRS and CDR2 YFSETQ. There are 12 residues in the CDR3. The CDR3 loop reads CASVGSGLEQFF. The DNA of the CDR3 is TGCGCCAGCGTCGGCTCGGGTCTTGAGCAGTTCTTC.

V usage is TRBV2 and J usage is TRBJ2-7; the match to TRBD1 covers 7 bases. Germline V CDR1 and CDR2: SNHLY, FYNNEI. V trimming: 8 bases; J trimming: 2 bases; junction bases outside the gene matches: 0. This CDR3 is built from 11 residues. The CDR3 here is CASGQAYEQYF. The CDR3 DNA follows: TGTGCCAGCGGACAGGCCTACGAGCAGTACTTC.

The chain couples TRBV4-3 to TRBJ2-3; 8 bases are a match to TRBD1. The V gene's germline CDR1 is LGHNA and CDR2 YSLEER. V gave up 1 base and J gave up 2 bases; unmatched junction bases: 2. The CDR3 totals 15 residues. CDR3 region: CASSQGGQVTDTQYF. The DNA for the CDR3 is TGCGCCAGCAGCCAAGGGGGACAGGTCACAGATACGCAGTATTTT.

The V and J genes are TRBV27 and TRBJ1-4; D is unresolved. Per the germline V gene, CDR1 is MNHEY and CDR2 is SMNVEV (reference sequence). Trimming stripped 5 bases from V and 8 bases from J, with 15 bases between. This CDR3 is 14 amino acids long. The CDR3, as DNA: TGTGCCAGCAGTCCTACGGAGGGCTTGGAAAAACTGTTTTTT. The encoded protein is CASSPTEGLEKLFF.

The chain has TRBV15 and TRBJ1-2; tentatively, D is TRBD1 (6 bases). In germline, CDR1 is LNHNV, CDR2 YYDKDF (reference sequence). This CDR3 contains 15 residues. The V end was cut by 0 bases, the J end by 7 bases, with 15 bases between. This CDR3 is CATSRDSSGVGGYTF. In DNA, the CDR3 is TGTGCCACCAGCAGAGATTCTTCAGGGGTTGGTGGCTACACCTTC.

CDR3 amino acids: CASSLQGLGYGYTF. CDR3 nucleotides: TGTGCCAGCAGCCTCCAGGGTCTAGGCTATGGCTACACCTTC. The chain carries TRBV5-4 and TRBJ1-2; D possibly corresponds to TRBD1 (5 bases). The CDR3 extends over 14 amino acids. Germline loops: CDR1 SGHNT, CDR2 YYREEE (reference sequence). V lost 4 bases and J 4 bases, leaving 14 bases between the germline ends.

The chain uses TRBV29-1 and TRBJ2-7; 7 positions agree with TRBD2. V dropped 0 bases and J dropped 1; count of bases not matched to a gene: 12. This CDR3 spans 17 amino acids. The germline V gene has CDR1 SQVTM and CDR2 ANQGSEA. CDR3 in DNA: TGCAGCGTTGAAGATCGGGTGGCGGGGGAGATATCCTACGAGCAGTACTTC. This sequence encodes CSVEDRVAGEISYEQYF.